The subject of this entry is one TCR beta chain. Its cognate antigen is unknown. Sequencing was performed with immunoSEQ multiplex PCR; in TCRdb, only in-frame clones are kept and a portion is missing. The sample lists about 90,000 clones, around 80% seen once, with 0.83% in the top ten. This sample was taken from a study of graft-versus-host responses after intestinal transplantation. Looking at the study overall: Induction with anti-thymocyte globulin, then tacrolimus and steroids for 2 to 3 years, was given to all recipients.

Whole-study results and caveats: Investigators detected GvH clones in recipient marrow, with some emerging earlier in ileum or blood.

The sequence was obtained from a human donor who received an intestinal transplant. The sequenced sample was unstimulated CD4+ T cells sorted from spleen or lymph node cells, obtained before intestinal transplant.

CDR3 loop: CASSLDRGNEQYF. CDR3 bases: TGTGCCAGCAGCCTTGACAGGGGCAACGAGCAGTACTTC. V is TRBV11-3 and J is TRBJ2-7; 8 nucleotides line up with TRBD1. Germline V lookup: CDR1 SGHNT, CDR2 YENEEA. The CDR3 totals 13 residues. V lost 5 bases, J lost 5 bases, and 5 bases stayed unmatched. Full variable domain (outside the CDR3, taken from reference TRBV11-3 and TRBJ2-7): EAGVVQSPRYKIIEKKQPVAFWCNPISGHNTLYWYLQNLGQGPELLIRYENEEAVDDSQLPKDRFSAERLKGVDSTLKIQPAELGDSAVYLCASSLDRGNEQYFGPGTRLTVT.